This T cell receptor (beta chain) was captured by sequencing in a study of blood T cell repertoires in COVID-19. Study summary: The United States, Italy and Spain were the sources of the acute and convalescent COVID-19 samples.

Two negative PCRs, clearance, or symptom resolution characterized the recovered Cohort 3 donors. Germline V gene lookup returns CDR1 MNHEY and CDR2 SVGAGI. After removal of 5 bases from V and 1 base from J, the junction contained 4 bases not matched to a gene. The CDR3 is made up of 14 amino acids. As processed by the authors: The authors estimated nucleated cell counts from reference gene primer amplification. Sequenced by immunoSEQ multiplex PCR; TCRdb stores in-frame clones only, minus some. V and J calls and clone size are those listed in that table; D and trimming were worked out from the DNA. The table includes fewer than 200,000 clones, roughly 85% detected once.

Sequenced sample: PBMCs or T cells enriched from blood (not recorded which). The sequence was collected from a man aged 60 to 69 who had recovered from COVID-19. The chain couples TRBV6-5 to TRBJ1-1; TRBD1 matches at 7 bases. The CDR3 sequence: CASSLGTANTEAFF. The CDR3 DNA sequence: TGTGCCAGCAGTCTCGGGACAGCGAACACTGAAGCTTTCTTT.